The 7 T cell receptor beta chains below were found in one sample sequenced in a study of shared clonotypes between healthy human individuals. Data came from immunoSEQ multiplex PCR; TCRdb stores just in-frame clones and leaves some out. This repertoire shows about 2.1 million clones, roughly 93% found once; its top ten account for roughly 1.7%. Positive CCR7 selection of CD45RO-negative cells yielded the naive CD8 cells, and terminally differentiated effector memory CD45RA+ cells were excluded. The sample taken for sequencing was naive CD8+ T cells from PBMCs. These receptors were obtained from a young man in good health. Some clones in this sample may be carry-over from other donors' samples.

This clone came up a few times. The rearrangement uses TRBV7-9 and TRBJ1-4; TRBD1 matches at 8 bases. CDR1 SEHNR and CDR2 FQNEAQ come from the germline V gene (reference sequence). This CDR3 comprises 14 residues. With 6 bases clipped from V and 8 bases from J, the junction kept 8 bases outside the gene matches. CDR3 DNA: TGTGCCAGCAGTTACGACAGGGGTGGCGAAAAACTGTTTTTT. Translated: CASSYDRGGEKLFF.

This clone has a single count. CDR3 nucleotides: TGTGCCAGCAGACCCTCCGGGGAGCGGGAGGGCCGGGCGCAGTATTTT. This encodes CASRPSGEREGRAQYF. The rearrangement joins TRBV7-9 to TRBJ2-3; TRBD2 matches at 10 bases. The CDR3 has 16 amino acids. Germline CDR1 is SEHNR and CDR2 is FQNEAQ (reference sequence). After removal of 6 bases from V and 10 bases from J, the junction contained 16 bases not matched to a gene.

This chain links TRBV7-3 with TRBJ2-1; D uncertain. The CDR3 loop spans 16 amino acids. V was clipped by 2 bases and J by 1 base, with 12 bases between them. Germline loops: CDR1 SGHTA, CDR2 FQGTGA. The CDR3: CASSLAPQGSYNEQFF. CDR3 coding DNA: TGTGCCAGCAGCTTAGCCCCCCAAGGGTCCTACAATGAGCAGTTCTTC.

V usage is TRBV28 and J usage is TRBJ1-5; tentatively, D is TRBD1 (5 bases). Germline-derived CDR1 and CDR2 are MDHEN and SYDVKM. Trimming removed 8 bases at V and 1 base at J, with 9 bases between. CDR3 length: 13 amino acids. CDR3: CASVGDSNQPQHF. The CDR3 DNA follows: TGTGCCAGCGTTGGGGACAGCAATCAGCCCCAGCATTTT.

The CDR3 spells CATSRGANGAYEQYF. CDR3 bases: TGTGCCACCAGCCGCGGGGCTAATGGGGCCTACGAGCAGTACTTC. The chain combines TRBV15 with TRBJ2-7, with D possibly TRBD2 on 6 matching bases. Trimming cost V 5 bases and J 2 bases, with 16 bases left between them. CDR1 is LNHNV and CDR2 is YYDKDF in the germline V gene (reference sequence). The CDR3 extends over 15 amino acids.

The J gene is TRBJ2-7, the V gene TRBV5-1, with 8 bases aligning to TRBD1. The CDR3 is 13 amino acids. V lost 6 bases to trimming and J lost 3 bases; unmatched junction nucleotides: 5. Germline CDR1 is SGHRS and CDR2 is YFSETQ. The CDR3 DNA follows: TGCGCCAGCAACGGACAGGGAAACTACGAGCAGTACTTC. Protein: CASNGQGNYEQYF. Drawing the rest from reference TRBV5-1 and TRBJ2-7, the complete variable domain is KAGVTQTPRYLIKTRGQQVTLSCSPISGHRSVSWYQQTPGQGLQFLFEYFSETQRNKGNFPGRFSGRQFSNSRSEMNVSTLELGDSALYLCASNGQGNYEQYFGPGTRLTVT.

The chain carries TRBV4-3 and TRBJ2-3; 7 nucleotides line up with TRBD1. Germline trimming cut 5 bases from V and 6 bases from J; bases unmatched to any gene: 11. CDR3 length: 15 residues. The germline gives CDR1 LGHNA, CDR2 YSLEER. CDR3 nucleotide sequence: TGCGCCAGCAGCACCCGACAGGGCAGGGCTGATACGCAGTATTTT. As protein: CASSTRQGRADTQYF.